This T cell receptor (beta chain) emerged from a study of T-cell memory formation after mild COVID-19. Background on the study: Among the donors, TCR clusters were largely specific to each donor. Study-wide findings and caveats: CD4+ contracting clones lay mainly in CM and EM, CD8+ ones in EMRA. Contracting clones from day 15 to 85 showed balanced CD4/CD8; later expanders favored CD4+.

Employing constant-segment primers, 5'RACE generated TCR alpha and TCR beta cDNA libraries bearing sample barcodes and UMIs. One entry per CDR3 protein, called by TCRdb with MiXCR from the 5' RACE reads. The table lists hundreds of thousands of distinct CDR3 sequences, less than 25% of them singletons. This CDR3 spans 13 amino acids. The germline CDR1 and CDR2 sequences are SGHRS and YFSETQ. The V end lost 0 bases, the J end lost 5 bases, and 6 bases lay between the germline ends. This clonotype was seen repeatedly, ten times or more. Its antigen is unknown. Sequencing was carried out using PBMCs or a T cell subset sorted from them (not recorded which). The chain employs TRBV5-1 and TRBJ2-1, with D uncertain. The source of this sequence is a man aged 18 to 29 who had mild COVID-19 (a few samples of this study predate the infection). Cell type and time point are not known. The CDR3 nucleotides are TGCGCCAGCAGCTTGGAGCCAAACAATGAGCAGTTCTTC. Protein sequence: CASSLEPNNEQFF. Together with reference TRBV5-1 and TRBJ2-1, the CDR3 gives the full variable domain: KAGVTQTPRYLIKTRGQQVTLSCSPISGHRSVSWYQQTPGQGLQFLFEYFSETQRNKGNFPGRFSGRQFSNSRSEMNVSTLELGDSALYLCASSLEPNNEQFFGPGTRLTVL.